This TCR beta chain came from a study of tumor-infiltrating lymphocytes in primary liver carcinoma. Points from the study as a whole: The study found a significantly higher top-250-clone fraction in tumors than in blood (p = 0.039). Whereas tumor region pairs overlapped more, tumor-adjacent and tumor-blood pairs overlapped less.

Germline-derived CDR1 and CDR2 are KGHSH and LQKENI. The CDR3 consists of 15 residues. Trimming removed 3 bases at V and 4 bases at J, with 15 bases between. As to this clonotype: The target antigen is unknown.

cDNA specific to TCR beta was made from 500 ng of total RNA, with a constant-region primer employed for priming. Three-round nested multiplex PCR performed with slightly modified ARM-PCR produced the TCR beta libraries. Two initial PCR rounds of 10 to 11 cycles each paired TRBV1-TRBV30 forward primers with a C-beta reverse primer. Using its own MiXCR run on the multiplex PCR reads, TCRdb lists one record per CDR3 protein. This sample has under 90,000 distinct CDR3 sequences, with about three quarters found just once. Unsorted bulk tissue, roughly 20-33 mg of it, served as the source for co-extraction of RNA and DNA.

The receptor comes from a man aged 35 to 55 with primary liver carcinoma and hepatitis B virus infection. The sequencing sample was made of liver tumor tissue from sampling region 1. The subset: tumor region T1, superior pole. The chain recombines TRBV18 with TRBJ1-2, with D unclear. DNA of the CDR3: TGTGCCAGCTCACCTCTGAAGGGTGCCCCCTATGGCTACACCTTC. Its translation is CASSPLKGAPYGYTF.